This entry is about one TCR beta chain. The data were obtained in a study of blood T cell repertoires in COVID-19. The overall study: Samples representing acute and convalescent COVID-19 were sourced from the United States, Italy and Spain. The analysed material was cDNA or gDNA that came from T cells, B-cell-depleted T cells, or PBMCs.

In the authors' workflow: Researchers report that nucleated cell counts were estimated from reference gene primer amplification. Clones were sequenced by immunoSEQ multiplex PCR, and TCRdb holds only the in-frame ones, with some missing. The DNA gave D and trimming, while V, J and clone size come from that table. The sample holds about 180,000 clones, about four fifths seen once. Per germline, CDR1 SGHAT and CDR2 FQNNGV. This CDR3 comprises 14 residues. Losses at the gene ends were 3 bases for V and 7 bases for J; bases not matched to a gene: 6. Enrollment of patients from Seattle took place during active infection, with longitudinal follow-up.

V gene TRBV11-2 combines with J gene TRBJ2-1, with TRBD2 matching over 7 bases. Sequencing used peripheral blood. The TCR originated in a woman aged 55-69 years with COVID-19, enrolled during active disease. The CDR3 DNA sequence: TGTGCCAGCAGCTTTTGGGGGGGTGAAAATGAGCAGTTCTTC. This translates into CASSFWGGENEQFF. The entire variable domain, with the rest obtained from reference TRBV11-2 and TRBJ2-1, is as follows: EAGVAQSPRYKIIEKRQSVAFWCNPISGHATLYWYQQILGQGPKLLIQFQNNGVVDDSQLPKDRFSAERLKGVDSTLKIQPAKLEDSAVYLCASSFWGGENEQFFGPGTRLTVL.